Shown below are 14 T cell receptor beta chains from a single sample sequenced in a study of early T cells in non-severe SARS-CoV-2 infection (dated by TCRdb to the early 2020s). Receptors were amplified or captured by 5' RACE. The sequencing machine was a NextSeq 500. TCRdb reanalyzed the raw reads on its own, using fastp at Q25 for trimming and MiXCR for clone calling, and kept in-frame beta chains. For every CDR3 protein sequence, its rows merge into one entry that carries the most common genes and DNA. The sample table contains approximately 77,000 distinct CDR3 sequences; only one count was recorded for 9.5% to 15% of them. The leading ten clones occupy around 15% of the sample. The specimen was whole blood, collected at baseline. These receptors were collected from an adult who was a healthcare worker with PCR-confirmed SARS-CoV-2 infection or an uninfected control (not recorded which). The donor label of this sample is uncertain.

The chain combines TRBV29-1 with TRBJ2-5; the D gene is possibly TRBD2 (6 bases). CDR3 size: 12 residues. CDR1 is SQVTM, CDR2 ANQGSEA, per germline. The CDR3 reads CTVGEALETQYF. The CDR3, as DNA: TGCACCGTAGGGGAGGCCCTGGAGACCCAGTACTTC.

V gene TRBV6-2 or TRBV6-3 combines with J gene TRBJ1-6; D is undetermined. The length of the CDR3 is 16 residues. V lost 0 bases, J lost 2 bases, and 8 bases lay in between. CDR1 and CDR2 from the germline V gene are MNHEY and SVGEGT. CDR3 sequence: CASSYSIPAYNSPLHF. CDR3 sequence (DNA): TGTGCCAGCAGTTACTCGATCCCCGCCTATAATTCACCCCTCCACTTT.

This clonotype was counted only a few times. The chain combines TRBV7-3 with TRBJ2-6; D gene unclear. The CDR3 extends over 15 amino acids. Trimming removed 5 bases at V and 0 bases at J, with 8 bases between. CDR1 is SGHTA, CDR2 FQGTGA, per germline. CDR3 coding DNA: TGTGCCAGCAGCCCAACAGTCTCTGGGGCCAACGTCCTGACTTTC. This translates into CASSPTVSGANVLTF. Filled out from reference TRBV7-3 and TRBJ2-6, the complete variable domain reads GAGVSQTPSNKVTEKGKYVELRCDPISGHTALYWYRQSLGQGPEFLIYFQGTGAADDSGLPNDRFFAVRPEGSVSTLKIQRTERGDSAVYLCASSPTVSGANVLTFGAGSRLTVL.

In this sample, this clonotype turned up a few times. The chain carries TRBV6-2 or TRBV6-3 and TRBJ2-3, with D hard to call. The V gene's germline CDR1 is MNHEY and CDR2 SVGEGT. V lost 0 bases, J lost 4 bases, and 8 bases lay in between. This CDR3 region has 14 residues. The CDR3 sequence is CASSYSYPADTQYF. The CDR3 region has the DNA TGTGCCAGCAGTTACTCTTATCCCGCAGATACGCAGTATTTT.

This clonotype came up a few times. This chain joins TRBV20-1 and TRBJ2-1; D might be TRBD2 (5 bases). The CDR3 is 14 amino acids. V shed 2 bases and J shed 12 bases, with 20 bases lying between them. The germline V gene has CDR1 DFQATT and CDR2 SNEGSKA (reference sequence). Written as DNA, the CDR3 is TGCAGTGCTAGATTGAGCGGTAATCACCCCTGGCAGTTCTTC. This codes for CSARLSGNHPWQFF.

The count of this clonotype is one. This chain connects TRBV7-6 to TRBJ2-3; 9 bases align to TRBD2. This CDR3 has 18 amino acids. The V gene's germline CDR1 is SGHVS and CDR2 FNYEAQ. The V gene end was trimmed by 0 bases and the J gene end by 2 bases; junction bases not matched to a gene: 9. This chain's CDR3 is CASSLAGAASGITDTQYF. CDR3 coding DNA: TGTGCCAGCAGCTTAGCGGGGGCGGCTAGCGGGATCACAGATACGCAGTATTTT.

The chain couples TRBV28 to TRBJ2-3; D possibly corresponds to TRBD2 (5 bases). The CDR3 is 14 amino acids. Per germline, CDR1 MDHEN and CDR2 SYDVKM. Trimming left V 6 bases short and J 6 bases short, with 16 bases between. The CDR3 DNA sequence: TGTGCCAGCAGCCCCCTCTTAGCGTGGGATACGCAGTATTTT. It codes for CASSPLLAWDTQYF. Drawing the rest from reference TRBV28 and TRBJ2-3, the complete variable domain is DVKVTQSSRYLVKRTGEKVFLECVQDMDHENMFWYRQDPGLGLRLIYFSYDVKMKEKGDIPEGYSVSREKKERFSLILESASTNQTSMYLCASSPLLAWDTQYFGPGTRLTVL.

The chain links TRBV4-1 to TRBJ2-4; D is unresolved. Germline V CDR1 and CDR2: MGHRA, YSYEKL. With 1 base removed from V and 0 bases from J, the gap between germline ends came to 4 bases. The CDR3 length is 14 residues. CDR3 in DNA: TGCGCCAGCAGCCAAGGGACAGCCAAAAACATTCAGTACTTC. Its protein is CASSQGTAKNIQYF.

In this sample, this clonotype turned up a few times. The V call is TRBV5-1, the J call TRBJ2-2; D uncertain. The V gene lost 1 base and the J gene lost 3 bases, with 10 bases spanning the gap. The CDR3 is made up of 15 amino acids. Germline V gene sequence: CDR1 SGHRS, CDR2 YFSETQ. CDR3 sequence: CASSLLLRDTGELFF. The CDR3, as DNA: TGCGCCAGCAGCTTGCTCCTAAGGGACACCGGGGAGCTGTTTTTT. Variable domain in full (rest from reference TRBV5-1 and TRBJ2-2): KAGVTQTPRYLIKTRGQQVTLSCSPISGHRSVSWYQQTPGQGLQFLFEYFSETQRNKGNFPGRFSGRQFSNSRSEMNVSTLELGDSALYLCASSLLLRDTGELFFGEGSRLTVL.

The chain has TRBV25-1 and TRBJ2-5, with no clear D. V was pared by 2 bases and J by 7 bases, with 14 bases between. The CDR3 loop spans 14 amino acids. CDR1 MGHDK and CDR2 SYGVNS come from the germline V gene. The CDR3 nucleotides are TGTGCCAGCAGTGAACTGGGCATCAGTGGGACCCAGTACTTC. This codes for CASSELGISGTQYF.

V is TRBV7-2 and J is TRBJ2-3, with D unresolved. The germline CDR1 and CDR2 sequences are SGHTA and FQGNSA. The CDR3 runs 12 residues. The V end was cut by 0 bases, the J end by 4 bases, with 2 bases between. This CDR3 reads CASSLAPDTQYF. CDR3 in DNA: TGTGCCAGCAGCTTAGCGCCAGATACGCAGTATTTT.

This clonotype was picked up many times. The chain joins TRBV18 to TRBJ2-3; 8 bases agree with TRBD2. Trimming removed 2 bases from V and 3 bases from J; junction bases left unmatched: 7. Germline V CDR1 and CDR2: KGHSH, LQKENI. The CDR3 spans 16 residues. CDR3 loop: CASSPINSGETDTQYF. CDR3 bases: TGTGCCAGCTCACCAATTAATAGCGGGGAAACAGATACGCAGTATTTT.

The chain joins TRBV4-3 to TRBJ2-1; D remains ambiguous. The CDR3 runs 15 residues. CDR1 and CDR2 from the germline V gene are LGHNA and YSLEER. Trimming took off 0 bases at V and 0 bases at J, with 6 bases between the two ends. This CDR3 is CASSQDRSSYNEQFF. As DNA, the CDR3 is TGCGCCAGCAGCCAAGACCGTAGCTCCTACAATGAGCAGTTCTTC.

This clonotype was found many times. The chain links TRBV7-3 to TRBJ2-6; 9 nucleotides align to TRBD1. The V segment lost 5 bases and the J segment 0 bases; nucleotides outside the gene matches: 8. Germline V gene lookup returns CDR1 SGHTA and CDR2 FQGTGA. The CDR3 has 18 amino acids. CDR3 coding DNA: TGTGCCAGCAGCACCGGGACAGGGTTTGGCTCTGGGGCCAACGTCCTGACTTTC. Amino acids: CASSTGTGFGSGANVLTF.